The text below deals with one T cell receptor beta chain. These data belong to a study of cytomegalovirus exposure and HLA in healthy donors. Germline CDR1 reads MRHNA; CDR2 reads SNTAGT. V was clipped by 3 bases and J by 3 bases; unmatched bases: 8. The CDR3 length is 16 residues. Amplification used 60 Vbeta primers and 13 Jbeta primers. The data were produced by immunoSEQ multiplex PCR, yet TCRdb's version contains in-frame clones alone and is incomplete. The repertoire includes around 130,000 clones, 60% to 75% of them detected once, and approximately 3% sits in the top ten. The source material was PBMCs. The receptor was isolated from a woman in her forties in good health and CMV-seropositive. The rearrangement joins TRBV6-4 to TRBJ2-3; 8 nucleotides align to TRBD2. CDR3 region: CASSELITGGTDTQYF. The CDR3 region has the DNA TGTGCCAGCAGTGAATTAATAACGGGGGGGACAGATACGCAGTATTTT.